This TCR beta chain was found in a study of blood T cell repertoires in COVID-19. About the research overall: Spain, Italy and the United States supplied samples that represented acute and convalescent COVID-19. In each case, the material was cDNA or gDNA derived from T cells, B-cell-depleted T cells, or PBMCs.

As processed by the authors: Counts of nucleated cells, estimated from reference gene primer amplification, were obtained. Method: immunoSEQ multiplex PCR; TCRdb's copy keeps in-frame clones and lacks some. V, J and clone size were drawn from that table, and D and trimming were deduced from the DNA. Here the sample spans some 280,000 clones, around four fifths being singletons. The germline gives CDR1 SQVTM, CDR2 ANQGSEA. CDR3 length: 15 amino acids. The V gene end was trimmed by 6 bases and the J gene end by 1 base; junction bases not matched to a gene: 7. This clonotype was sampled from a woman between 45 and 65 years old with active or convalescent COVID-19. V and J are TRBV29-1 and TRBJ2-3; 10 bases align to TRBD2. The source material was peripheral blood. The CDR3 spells CSVTGTSAGTDTQYF. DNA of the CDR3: TGCAGCGTCACCGGGACTAGCGCCGGCACAGATACGCAGTATTTT.